The subject of this entry is one TCR beta chain. What it binds is not known. Per germline, CDR1 KGHSH and CDR2 LQKENI. The length of the CDR3 is 17 residues. The germline V and J ends were trimmed by 0 bases and 8 bases, with 19 bases remaining between them. The data were produced by immunoSEQ multiplex PCR, yet TCRdb's version contains in-frame clones alone and is incomplete. Here the sample spans tens of thousands of clones, around four fifths being singletons. Cyclophosphamide on days +3 and +4 followed busulfan-fludarabine conditioning and a marrow graft. This entry belongs to a study of T cells after posttransplantation cyclophosphamide. Study-level points and caveats: Donor-recipient repertoire similarity was low at 1-2 months, rising over year one.

The V and J genes are TRBV18 and TRBJ1-4, with D perhaps TRBD1 (5 bases). The receptor's source is a female patient in her thirties or forties who received an allogeneic stem cell transplant from a related donor, was CMV-positive, and had no GVHD. Some T cells may be graft donor cells. The material was CD4+ T cells sorted from blood, obtained 1,700 to 2,000 days after a stem cell transplant with posttransplant cyclophosphamide. The CDR3 DNA reads as TGTGCCAGCTCACCACCCCCCCAGGGACTGATTGGGGAAAAACTGTTTTTT. Its translation: CASSPPPQGLIGEKLFF.